These T cell receptor beta chains were read from a single sample in a study of blood T cell repertoires in COVID-19. Data came from immunoSEQ multiplex PCR; TCRdb stores just in-frame clones and leaves some out. The table shows hundreds of thousands of clones, with 86% occurring only once. Sequenced sample: peripheral blood. Receptors originate from a woman aged 60 to 75 with COVID-19, enrolled during active disease. Both conserved end residues are part of each CDR3. A D gene is named only where the DNA matches it firmly. Part of the rows lack a size; the others show once, few, many or a class for expanded clones.

TRBJ2-3,-,18,-,TRBV27,CASSLSFGAGTGTDTQYF,TGTGCCAGCAGTTTATCTTTCGGGGCGGGGACCGGCACAGATACGCAGTATTTT
TRBJ2-5,-,13,once,TRBV7-9,CATPTGPQETQYF,TGTGCCACCCCGACAGGACCCCAAGAGACCCAGTACTTC
TRBJ1-6,TRBD1,15,few,TRBV4-3,CASSQGTGENSPLHF,TGCGCCAGCAGCCAAGGGACAGGGGAAAATTCACCCCTCCACTTT
TRBJ1-2,-,11,-,TRBV6-5,CATQGNYGYTF,TGTGCCACCCAGGGGAACTATGGCTACACCTTC
TRBJ1-6,-,13,-,TRBV9,CASSWTANSPLHF,TGTGCCAGCAGCTGGACAGCCAATTCACCCCTCCACTTT
TRBJ2-3,TRBD2,16,-,TRBV5-8,CASSLGLAGVTDTQYF,TGTGCCAGCAGCTTAGGACTAGCGGGGGTCACAGATACGCAGTATTTT
TRBJ1-3,-,15,few,TRBV18,CASSPSTGTGNTIYF,TGTGCCAGCTCACCAAGTACAGGGACTGGAAACACCATATATTTT
TRBJ1-2,-,13,-,TRBV3-1/TRBV3-2,CASSPTEVYGYTF,TGTGCCAGCAGCCCGACCGAGGTCTATGGCTACACCTTC
TRBJ1-2,-,16,-,TRBV27,CASSLYTALTNYGYTF,TGTGCCAGCAGTTTGTACACAGCTCTTACTAACTATGGCTACACCTTC
TRBJ1-2,TRBD1,15,once,TRBV4-2,CASSQDVQGARGYTF,TGTGCCAGCAGCCAAGATGTCCAGGGGGCACGTGGCTACACCTTC
TRBJ2-7,-,15,-,TRBV11-2,CASSPAWGPSYEQYF,TGTGCCAGCAGTCCCGCCTGGGGGCCTTCCTACGAGCAGTACTTC
TRBJ2-1,TRBD2,14,once,TRBV5-1,CASSLAGGSNEQFF,TGCGCCAGCAGCTTAGCGGGGGGGTCCAATGAGCAGTTCTTC
TRBJ2-5,TRBD2,15,-,TRBV6-2/TRBV6-3,CASSKGVAGAETQYF,TGTGCCAGCAGTAAGGGGGTAGCGGGGGCTGAGACCCAGTACTTC
TRBJ1-3,-,13,-,TRBV7-9,CASSLNRGNTIYF,TGTGCCAGCAGCTTAAACAGGGGAAACACCATATATTTT
TRBJ1-3,-,15,-,TRBV5-1,CASSLAANSGNTIYF,TGCGCCAGCAGCTTGGCCGCTAACTCTGGAAACACCATATATTTT
TRBJ2-5,TRBD2,19,-,TRBV3-1/TRBV3-2,CASSRYSSGGAVGQETQYF,TGTGCCAGCAGCCGGTATTCTAGCGGGGGGGCCGTTGGCCAAGAGACCCAGTACTTC
TRBJ1-5,-,15,-,TRBV19,CASKVNLGGNQPQHF,TGTGCCAGTAAGGTGAACTTAGGGGGCAATCAGCCCCAGCATTTT
TRBJ1-6,-,15,-,TRBV7-9,CASSLRGGKNSPLHF,TGTGCCAGCAGCTTAAGGGGGGGCAAGAATTCACCCCTCCACTTT
TRBJ2-2,TRBD1,15,many,TRBV19,CASSRTGRSTGELFF,TGTGCCAGTAGTAGGACAGGGAGGAGCACCGGGGAGCTGTTTTTT
TRBJ1-4,TRBD1,14,-,TRBV5-1,CASRPGTANEKLFF,TGCGCCAGCAGGCCCGGGACAGCGAATGAAAAACTGTTTTTT
TRBJ2-1,TRBD2,16,-,TRBV6-4,CASSDSGTSGDNEQFF,TGTGCCAGCAGTGACTCAGGAACTAGCGGGGACAATGAGCAGTTCTTC
TRBJ2-1,-,15,-,TRBV4-3,CASSQGLEGINEQFF,TGCGCCAGCAGCCAAGGGCTAGAGGGAATCAATGAGCAGTTCTTC
TRBJ1-2,-,13,-,TRBV4-2,CASNQGLNDGYTF,TGTGCCAGCAACCAAGGACTGAACGATGGCTACACCTTC
TRBJ2-3,TRBD2,16,-,TRBV6-5,CASSYSGTTLTDTQYF,TGTGCCAGCAGTTACAGCGGGACTACTCTCACAGATACGCAGTATTTT
TRBJ2-7,TRBD1,15,-,TRBV19,CASSRGQGVSYEQYF,TGTGCCAGTAGTAGAGGACAGGGGGTCTCCTACGAGCAGTACTTC
TRBJ1-1,-,12,-,TRBV6-2/TRBV6-3,CASSAVVIEAFF,TGTGCCAGCAGTGCAGTCGTCATTGAAGCTTTCTTT
TRBJ2-2,TRBD2,16,-,TRBV5-1,CASSLAGGFNTGELFF,TGCGCCAGCAGCTTGGCCGGGGGGTTTAACACCGGGGAGCTGTTTTTT
TRBJ2-3,-,13,-,TRBV19,CASRTGGTDTQYF,TGTGCCAGTAGAACAGGAGGGACAGATACGCAGTATTTT
TRBJ1-2,-,13,few,TRBV28,CASNTGGGPGYTF,TGTGCCAGCAATACGGGCGGAGGGCCAGGCTACACCTTC
TRBJ1-1,-,15,-,TRBV3-1/TRBV3-2,CASSQDGGTGTEAFF,TGTGCCAGCAGCCAAGACGGGGGGACCGGCACTGAAGCTTTCTTT
TRBJ1-4,-,15,few,TRBV4-3,CASSQVGRVPEKLFF,TGCGCCAGCAGCCAAGTGGGCAGGGTCCCAGAAAAACTGTTTTTT
TRBJ2-3,-,13,-,TRBV6-5,CASSFDFTDTQYF,TGTGCCAGCAGTTTCGACTTCACAGATACGCAGTATTTT
TRBJ1-2,TRBD1,14,-,TRBV7-9,CASSDRGRVYGYTF,TGTGCCAGCAGCGACAGGGGGCGGGTCTATGGCTACACCTTC
TRBJ1-2,-,14,-,TRBV2,CASSEDRARYGYTF,TGTGCCAGCAGTGAAGACAGGGCGCGCTATGGCTACACCTTC
TRBJ2-2,-,15,-,TRBV11-3,CASSPGHLNTGELFF,TGTGCCAGCAGCCCTGGACACCTGAACACCGGGGAGCTGTTTTTT
TRBJ2-4,-,12,-,TRBV29-1,CSVDWGENIQYF,TGCAGCGTTGATTGGGGGGAAAACATTCAGTACTTC
TRBJ2-7,TRBD1,14,-,TRBV6-6,CASSYSTGGYEQYF,TGTGCCAGCAGTTACTCGACAGGGGGCTACGAGCAGTACTTC
TRBJ2-1,-,20,-,TRBV5-1,CASSQTPDRVGTRGENEQFF,TGCGCCAGCAGCCAAACTCCCGACAGGGTCGGGACTAGGGGGGAGAATGAGCAGTTCTTC
TRBJ1-2,-,14,-,TRBV9,CASSVVAGEGGYTF,TGTGCCAGCAGCGTAGTGGCGGGGGAAGGCGGCTACACCTTC
TRBJ2-7,TRBD2,12,-,TRBV6-5,CAVTGGPGEQYF,TGTGCCGTTACGGGGGGGCCTGGCGAGCAGTACTTC
TRBJ1-4,TRBD1,15,once,TRBV5-1,CASSYSGDRGLRLFF,TGCGCCAGCAGCTACTCGGGGGACAGGGGGCTTAGACTGTTTTTT
TRBJ2-7,-,15,-,TRBV5-1,CASSQRPGSSYEQYF,TGCGCCAGCAGCCAACGACCGGGGAGCTCCTACGAGCAGTACTTC
TRBJ1-4,TRBD1,15,-,TRBV11-2,CASSPTGAPNEKLFF,TGTGCCAGCAGCCCTACAGGGGCGCCTAATGAAAAACTGTTTTTT
TRBJ1-5,-,14,-,TRBV4-2,CASSHLEGNQPQHF,TGTGCCAGCAGCCACCTGGAGGGAAATCAGCCCCAGCATTTT
TRBJ2-7,-,14,once,TRBV18,CASSPGLVSYEQYF,TGTGCCAGCTCACCTGGACTCGTTTCCTACGAGCAGTACTTC
TRBJ2-7,-,12,-,TRBV2,CASGQGTREQYF,TGTGCCAGCGGCCAGGGTACTCGGGAGCAGTACTTC
TRBJ2-2,-,15,-,TRBV6-6,CASSSAGANTGELFF,TGTGCCAGCAGTTCAGCCGGGGCGAACACCGGGGAGCTGTTTTTT
TRBJ2-1,-,15,-,TRBV5-6,CASSPLWGTYNEQFF,TGTGCCAGCAGCCCCCTTTGGGGCACCTACAATGAGCAGTTCTTC
TRBJ1-5,-,14,few,TRBV2,CASSETNRDQPQHF,TGTGCCAGCAGTGAAACTAACAGGGATCAGCCCCAGCATTTT
TRBJ1-4,-,17,-,TRBV11-2,CASSLLTGTGLNEKLFF,TGTGCCAGCAGCCTTCTAACCGGGACTGGACTTAATGAAAAACTGTTTTTT
TRBJ1-2,TRBD1,13,-,TRBV30,CAWNRGSNYGYTF,TGTGCCTGGAACAGGGGCTCTAACTATGGCTACACCTTC
TRBJ2-3,-,12,-,TRBV6-5,CASNPGQGTQYF,TGTGCCAGCAACCCCGGTCAGGGTACGCAGTATTTT
TRBJ1-3,TRBD1,18,-,TRBV15,CATSRSDYRGRAGNTIYF,TGTGCCACCAGCAGAAGCGACTACAGGGGGCGAGCTGGAAACACCATATATTTT
TRBJ1-4,TRBD1,14,-,TRBV3-1/TRBV3-2,CASSPGTGDEKLFF,TGTGCCAGCAGCCCCGGGACAGGGGATGAAAAACTGTTTTTT
TRBJ2-1,TRBD2,15,-,TRBV18,CASSPPSSGPNEQFF,TGTGCCAGCTCACCACCGTCTAGCGGACCCAATGAGCAGTTCTTC
TRBJ2-3,-,15,-,TRBV27,CASSPEGSSGDTQYF,TGTGCCAGCAGTCCGGAAGGGTCCAGCGGGGATACGCAGTATTTT
TRBJ2-3,-,15,once,TRBV7-2,CASSLDRLATDTQYF,TGTGCCAGCAGCTTAGATCGGCTAGCCACAGATACGCAGTATTTT
TRBJ2-7,TRBD2,13,-,TRBV29-1,CSVLLAGRGEQYF,TGCAGCGTGCTACTAGCGGGGAGGGGCGAGCAGTACTTC
TRBJ2-5,TRBD2,15,once,TRBV2,CASSGGLAGQETQYF,TGTGCCAGCAGTGGAGGACTAGCGGGGCAAGAGACCCAGTACTTC
TRBJ1-2,TRBD1,13,few,TRBV12-3/TRBV12-4,CASSPRQGYGYTF,TGTGCCAGCAGTCCCCGACAGGGTTATGGCTACACCTTC